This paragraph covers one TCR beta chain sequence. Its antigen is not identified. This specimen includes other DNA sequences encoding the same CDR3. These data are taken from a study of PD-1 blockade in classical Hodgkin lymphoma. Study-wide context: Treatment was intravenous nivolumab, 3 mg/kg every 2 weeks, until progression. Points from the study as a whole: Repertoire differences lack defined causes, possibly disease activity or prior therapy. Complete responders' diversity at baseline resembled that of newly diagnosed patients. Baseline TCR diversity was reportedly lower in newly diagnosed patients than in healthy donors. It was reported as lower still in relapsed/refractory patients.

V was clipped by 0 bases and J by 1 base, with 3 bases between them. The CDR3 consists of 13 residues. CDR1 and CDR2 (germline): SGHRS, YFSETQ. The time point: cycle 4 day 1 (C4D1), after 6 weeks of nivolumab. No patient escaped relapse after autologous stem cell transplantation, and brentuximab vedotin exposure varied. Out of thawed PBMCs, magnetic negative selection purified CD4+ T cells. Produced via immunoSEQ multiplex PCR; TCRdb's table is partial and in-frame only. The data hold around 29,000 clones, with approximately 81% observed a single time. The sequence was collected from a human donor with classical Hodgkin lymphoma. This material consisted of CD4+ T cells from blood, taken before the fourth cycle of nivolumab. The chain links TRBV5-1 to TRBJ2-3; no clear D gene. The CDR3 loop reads CASSLAGTDTQYF. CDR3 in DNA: TGCGCCAGCAGCTTGGCCGGCACAGATACGCAGTATTTT.